This T cell receptor beta chain is from a study of blood T cells in healthy people across ages. Alongside a J-beta primer mix, a sample-barcoded 5' primer served in a second PCR lasting about 7 to 12 cycles. MiXCR, applied by TCRdb to the 5' RACE reads, yields one record per CDR3 protein. Of about 640,000 distinct CDR3 sequences in the sample, under 70% were seen once. The sequence came from a man in his sixties in good health. The specimen sequenced was blood.

The CDR3 reads CASSYGLAAYNEQFF. CDR3 sequence (DNA): TGTGCCAGCAGTTACGGGCTAGCGGCCTACAATGAGCAGTTCTTC. The chain uses TRBV6-5 and TRBJ2-1, with 7 positions matching TRBD2. V trimming: 2 bases; J trimming: 2 bases; junction bases outside the gene matches: 3. The V gene's germline CDR1 is MNHEY and CDR2 SVGAGI. This CDR3 contains 15 residues.